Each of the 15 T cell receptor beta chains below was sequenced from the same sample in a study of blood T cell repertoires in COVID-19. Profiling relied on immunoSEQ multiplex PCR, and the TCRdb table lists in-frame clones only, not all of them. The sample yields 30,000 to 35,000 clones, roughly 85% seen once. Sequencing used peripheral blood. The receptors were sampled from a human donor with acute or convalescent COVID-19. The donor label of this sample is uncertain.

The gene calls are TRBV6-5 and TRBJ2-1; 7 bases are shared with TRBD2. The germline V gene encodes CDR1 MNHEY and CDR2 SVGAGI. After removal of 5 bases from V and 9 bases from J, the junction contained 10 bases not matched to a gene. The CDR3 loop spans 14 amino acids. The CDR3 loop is CASSNPSGKGEQFF. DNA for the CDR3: TGTGCCAGCAGTAACCCTAGCGGTAAGGGTGAGCAGTTCTTC.

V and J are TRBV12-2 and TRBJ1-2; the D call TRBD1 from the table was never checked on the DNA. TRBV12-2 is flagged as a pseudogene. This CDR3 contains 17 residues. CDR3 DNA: TGTGCAAGTCGCTACAAATCTCCAATCTCAGGGTACTATGGCTACACCTTC. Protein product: CASRYKSPISGYYGYTF.

In DNA form, the CDR3 reads TGCGCCAGCAGCCGGAAGACTAGCACCAACAATGAGCAGTTCTTC. This encodes CASSRKTSTNNEQFF. The chain carries TRBV5-1 and TRBJ2-1, with 7 bases aligning to TRBD2. The CDR3 is made up of 15 amino acids. The trim removed 4 bases at V and 5 bases at J, leaving 9 bases unmatched. Germline V lookup: CDR1 SGHRS, CDR2 YFSETQ. Supplemented by reference TRBV5-1 and TRBJ2-1, the full variable domain reads KAGVTQTPRYLIKTRGQQVTLSCSPISGHRSVSWYQQTPGQGLQFLFEYFSETQRNKGNFPGRFSGRQFSNSRSEMNVSTLELGDSALYLCASSRKTSTNNEQFFGPGTRLTVL.

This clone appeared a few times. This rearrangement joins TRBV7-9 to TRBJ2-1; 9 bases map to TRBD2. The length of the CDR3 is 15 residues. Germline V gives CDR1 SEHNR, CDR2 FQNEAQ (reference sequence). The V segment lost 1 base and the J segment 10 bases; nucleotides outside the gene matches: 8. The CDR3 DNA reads TGTGCCAGCAGCTTAGGAATAGCGGGAGTAGAGGAGCAGTTCTTC. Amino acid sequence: CASSLGIAGVEEQFF.

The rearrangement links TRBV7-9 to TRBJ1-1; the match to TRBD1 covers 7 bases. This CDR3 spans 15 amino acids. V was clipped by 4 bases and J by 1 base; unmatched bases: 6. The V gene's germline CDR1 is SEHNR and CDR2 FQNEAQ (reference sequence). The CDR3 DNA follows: TGTGCCAGCAGCTCTCATCGGACAGGGAACACTGAAGCTTTCTTT. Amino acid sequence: CASSSHRTGNTEAFF.

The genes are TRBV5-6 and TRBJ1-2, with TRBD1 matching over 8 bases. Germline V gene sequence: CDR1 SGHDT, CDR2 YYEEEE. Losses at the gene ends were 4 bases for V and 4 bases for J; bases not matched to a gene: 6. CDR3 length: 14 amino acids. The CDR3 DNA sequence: TGTGCCAGCAGCACCGCAGGGGGCCCCTATGGCTACACCTTC. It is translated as CASSTAGGPYGYTF.

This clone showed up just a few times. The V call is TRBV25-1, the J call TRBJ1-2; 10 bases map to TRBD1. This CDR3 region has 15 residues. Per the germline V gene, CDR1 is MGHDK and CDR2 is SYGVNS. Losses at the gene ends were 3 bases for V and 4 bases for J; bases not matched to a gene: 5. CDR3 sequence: CASSETGGISYGYTF. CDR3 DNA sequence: TGTGCCAGCAGTGAGACAGGGGGCATAAGCTATGGCTACACCTTC.

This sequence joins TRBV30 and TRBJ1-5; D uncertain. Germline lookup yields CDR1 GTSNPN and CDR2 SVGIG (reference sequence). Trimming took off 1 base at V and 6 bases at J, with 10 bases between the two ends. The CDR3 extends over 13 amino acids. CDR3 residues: CAWSGGEGQPQHF. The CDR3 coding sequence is TGTGCCTGGAGTGGCGGGGAGGGTCAGCCCCAGCATTTT. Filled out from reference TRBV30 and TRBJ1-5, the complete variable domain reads SQTIHQWPATLVQPVGSPLSLECTVEGTSNPNLYWYRQAAGRGLQLLFYSVGIGQISSEVPQNLSASRPQDRQFILSSKKLLLSDSGFYLCAWSGGEGQPQHFGDGTRLSIL.

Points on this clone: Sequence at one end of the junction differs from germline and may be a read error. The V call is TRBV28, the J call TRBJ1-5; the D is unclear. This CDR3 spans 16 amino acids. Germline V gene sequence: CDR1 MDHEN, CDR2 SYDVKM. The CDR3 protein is CASSFGKAYSNQPQHF. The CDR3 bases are TGTGCCAGCAGTTTTGGAAAGGCCTATAGCAATCAGCCTCAGCATTTT.

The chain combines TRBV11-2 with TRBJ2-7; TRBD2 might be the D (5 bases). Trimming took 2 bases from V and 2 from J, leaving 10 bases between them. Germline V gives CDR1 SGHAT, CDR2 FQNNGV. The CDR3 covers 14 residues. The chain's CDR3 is CASSLMVGAYEQYF. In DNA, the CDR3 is TGTGCCAGCAGCTTAATGGTGGGAGCCTACGAGCAGTACTTC.

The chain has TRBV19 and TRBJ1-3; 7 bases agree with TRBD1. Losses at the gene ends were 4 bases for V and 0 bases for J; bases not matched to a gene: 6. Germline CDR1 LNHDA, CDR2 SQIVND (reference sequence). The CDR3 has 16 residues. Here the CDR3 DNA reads TGTGCCAGTAGTAGAGGACAGGTTAACTCTGGAAACACCATATATTTT. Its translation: CASSRGQVNSGNTIYF.

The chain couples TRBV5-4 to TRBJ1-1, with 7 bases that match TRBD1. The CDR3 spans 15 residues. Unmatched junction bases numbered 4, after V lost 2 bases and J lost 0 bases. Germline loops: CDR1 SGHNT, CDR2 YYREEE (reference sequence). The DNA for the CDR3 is TGTGCCAGCAGCTTACAGGGGCCCATGAACACTGAAGCTTTCTTT. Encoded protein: CASSLQGPMNTEAFF.

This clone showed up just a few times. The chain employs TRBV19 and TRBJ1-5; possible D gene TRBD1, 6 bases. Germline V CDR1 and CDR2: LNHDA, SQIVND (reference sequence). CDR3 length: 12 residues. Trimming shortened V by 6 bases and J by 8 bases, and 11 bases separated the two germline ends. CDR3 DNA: TGTGCCAGTAGGGGGGCAGGGGAGCCCCAGCATTTT. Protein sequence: CASRGAGEPQHF.

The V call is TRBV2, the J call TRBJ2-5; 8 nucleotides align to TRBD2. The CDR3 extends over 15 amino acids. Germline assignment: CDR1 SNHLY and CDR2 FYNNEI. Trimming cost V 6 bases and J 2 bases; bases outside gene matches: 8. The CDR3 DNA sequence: TGTGCCAGCAGCCAAGGGTCTAGCGGGCAAGAGACCCAGTACTTC. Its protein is CASSQGSSGQETQYF.

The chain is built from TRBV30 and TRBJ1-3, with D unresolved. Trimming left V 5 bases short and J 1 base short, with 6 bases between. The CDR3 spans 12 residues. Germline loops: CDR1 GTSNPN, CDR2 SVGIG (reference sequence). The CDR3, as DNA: TGTGCCTGGTCTAAATCTGGAAACACCATATATTTT. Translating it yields CAWSKSGNTIYF.